The clone carrying this T cell receptor (beta chain) was observed a handful of times. V was clipped by 3 bases and J by 3 bases, with 3 bases between them. This CDR3 is 11 amino acids long. Per germline, CDR1 DFQATT and CDR2 SNEGSKA (reference sequence). The data are from a study of blood T cell repertoires in COVID-19. As handled by the study authors: The assay estimated nucleated cells by amplifying reference gene primers. Sequenced by immunoSEQ multiplex PCR; TCRdb stores in-frame clones only, minus some. From that table come the V and J calls and clone size; the DNA was used to work out D and trimming. The table has approximately 100,000 clones, approximately 85% seen once.

Sequencing was carried out using peripheral blood. The clonotype originates from a human donor in a cohort sampled during active COVID-19. The chain joins TRBV20-1 to TRBJ1-3; no clear D. The CDR3 loop is CSASLGNTIYF. Written as DNA, the CDR3 is TGCAGTGCTAGCCTTGGAAACACCATATATTTT.